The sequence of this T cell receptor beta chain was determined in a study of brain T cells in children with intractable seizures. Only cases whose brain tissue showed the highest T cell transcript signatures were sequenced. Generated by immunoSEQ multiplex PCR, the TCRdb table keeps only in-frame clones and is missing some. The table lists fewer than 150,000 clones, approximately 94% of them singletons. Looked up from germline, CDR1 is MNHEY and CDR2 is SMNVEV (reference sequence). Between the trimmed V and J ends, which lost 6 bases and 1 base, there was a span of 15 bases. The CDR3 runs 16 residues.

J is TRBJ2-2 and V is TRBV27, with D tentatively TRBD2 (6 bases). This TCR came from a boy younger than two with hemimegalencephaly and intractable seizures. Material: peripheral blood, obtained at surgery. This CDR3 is CASRKEGLWNTGELFF. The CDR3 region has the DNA TGTGCCAGCAGAAAGGAGGGACTCTGGAACACCGGGGAGCTGTTTTTT.